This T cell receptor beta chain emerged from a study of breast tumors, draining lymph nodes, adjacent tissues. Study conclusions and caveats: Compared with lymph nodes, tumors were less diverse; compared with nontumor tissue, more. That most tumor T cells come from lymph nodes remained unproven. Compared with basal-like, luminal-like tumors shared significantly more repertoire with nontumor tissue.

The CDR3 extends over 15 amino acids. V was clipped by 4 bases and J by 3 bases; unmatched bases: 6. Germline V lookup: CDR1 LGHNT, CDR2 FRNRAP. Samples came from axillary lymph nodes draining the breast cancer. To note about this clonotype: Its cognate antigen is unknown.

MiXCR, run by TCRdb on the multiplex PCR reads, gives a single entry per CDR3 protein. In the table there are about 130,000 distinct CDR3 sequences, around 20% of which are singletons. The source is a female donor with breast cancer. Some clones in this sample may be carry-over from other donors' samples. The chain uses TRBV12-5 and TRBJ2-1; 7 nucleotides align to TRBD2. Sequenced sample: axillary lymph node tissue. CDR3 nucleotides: TGTGCTAGTGGTTGGGCTAGCGGAAGCTACAATGAGCAGTTCTTC. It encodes CASGWASGSYNEQFF.